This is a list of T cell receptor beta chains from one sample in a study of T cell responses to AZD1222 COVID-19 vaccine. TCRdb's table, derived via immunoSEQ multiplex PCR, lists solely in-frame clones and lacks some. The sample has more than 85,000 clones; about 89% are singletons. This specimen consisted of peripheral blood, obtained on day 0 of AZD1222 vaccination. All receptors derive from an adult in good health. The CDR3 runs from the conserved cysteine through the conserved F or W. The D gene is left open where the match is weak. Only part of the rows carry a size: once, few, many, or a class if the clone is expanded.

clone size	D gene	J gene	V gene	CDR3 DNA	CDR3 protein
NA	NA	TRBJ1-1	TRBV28	TGTGCCAGCAGTTCCGCCCACAAATACAGTGAAGCTTTCTTT	CASSSAHKYSEAFF
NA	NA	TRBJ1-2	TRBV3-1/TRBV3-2	TGTGCCAGCAGCCCGTCGTTTGGGCCTGAAGGCTACACCTTC	CASSPSFGPEGYTF
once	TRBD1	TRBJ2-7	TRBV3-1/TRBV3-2	TGTGCCAGCAGCCAAGAGAGGAGGACAGGGGACCACGAGCAGTACTTC	CASSQERRTGDHEQYF
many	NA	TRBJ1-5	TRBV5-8	TGTGCCAGCAGCAAACACCTACAGGGAGGAGGGTATCAGCCCCAGCATTTT	CASSKHLQGGGYQPQHF
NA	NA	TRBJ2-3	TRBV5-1	TGCGCCAGCAGCTTGTTGACACCTAGCACAGATACGCAGTATTTT	CASSLLTPSTDTQYF
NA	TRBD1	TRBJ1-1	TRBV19	TGTGCCAGTAAACCCCAGGGACAGGGGGCTGGCTCTGAAGCTTTCTTT	CASKPQGQGAGSEAFF
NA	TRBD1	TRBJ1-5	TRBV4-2	TGTGCCAGCAGCCAGGGGGGACAGGGCTATCAGCCCCAGCATTTT	CASSQGGQGYQPQHF
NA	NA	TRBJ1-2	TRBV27	TGTGCCAGCAGTTTAGTATCGGGTGCAATGCGGTATGGCTACACCTTC	CASSLVSGAMRYGYTF
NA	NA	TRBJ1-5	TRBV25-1	TGTGCCAGCAGTACACCGGGGTTAAATCAGCCCCAGCATTTT	CASSTPGLNQPQHF
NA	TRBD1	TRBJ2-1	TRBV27	TGTGCCAGCCACAGGGGTCTAGGCAATGAGCAGTTCTTC	CASHRGLGNEQFF
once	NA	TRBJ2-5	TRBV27	TGTGCCAGCAGTTCAAAGTACCAAGAGACCCAGTACTTC	CASSSKYQETQYF
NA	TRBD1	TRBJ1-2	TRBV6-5	TGTGCCAGTATGAAGCAGGGGGCGTCTGGCTACACCTTC	CASMKQGASGYTF
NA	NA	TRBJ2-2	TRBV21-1	TGTGCCGGCATACTAGCGAAAGGGAGGGTTTCCGGGGAGCTGTTTTTT	CAGILAKGRVSGELFF